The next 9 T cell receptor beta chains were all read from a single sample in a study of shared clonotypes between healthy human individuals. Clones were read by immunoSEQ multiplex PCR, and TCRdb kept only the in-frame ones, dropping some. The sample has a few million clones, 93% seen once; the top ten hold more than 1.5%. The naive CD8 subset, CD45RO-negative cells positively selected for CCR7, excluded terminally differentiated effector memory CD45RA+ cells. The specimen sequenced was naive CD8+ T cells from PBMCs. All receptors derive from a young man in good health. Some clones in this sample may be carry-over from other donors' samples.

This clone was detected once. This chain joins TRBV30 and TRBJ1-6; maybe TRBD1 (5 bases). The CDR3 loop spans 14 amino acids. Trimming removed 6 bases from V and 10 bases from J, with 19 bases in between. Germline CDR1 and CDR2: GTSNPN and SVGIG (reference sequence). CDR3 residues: CACQGAPADSPLHF. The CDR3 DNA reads TGTGCCTGCCAGGGCGCGCCCGCCGACTCACCCCTCCACTTT.

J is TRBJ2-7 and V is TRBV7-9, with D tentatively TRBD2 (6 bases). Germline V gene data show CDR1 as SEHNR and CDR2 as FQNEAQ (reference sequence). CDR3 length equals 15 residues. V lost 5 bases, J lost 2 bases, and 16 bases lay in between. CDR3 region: CASSPRESTTYEQYF. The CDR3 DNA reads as TGTGCCAGCAGCCCCCGGGAGTCCACGACCTACGAGCAGTACTTC.

The CDR3 nucleotides are TGTGCCAGCCATAACGTGGTTGAACTCGGGGAAAAACTGTTTTTT. It codes for CASHNVVELGEKLFF. This chain uses TRBV7-9 with TRBJ1-4; D remains unclear. This CDR3 region has 15 residues. The ends were cut back, 8 bases at V and 8 bases at J, with 21 bases in the middle. Germline V CDR1 and CDR2: SEHNR, FQNEAQ (reference sequence).

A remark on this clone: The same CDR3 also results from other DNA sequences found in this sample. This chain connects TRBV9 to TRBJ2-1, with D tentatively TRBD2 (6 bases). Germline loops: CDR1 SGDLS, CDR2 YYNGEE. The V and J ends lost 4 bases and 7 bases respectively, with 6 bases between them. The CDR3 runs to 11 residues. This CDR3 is CASSLANEQFF. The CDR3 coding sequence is TGTGCCAGCAGCCTAGCGAATGAGCAGTTCTTC.

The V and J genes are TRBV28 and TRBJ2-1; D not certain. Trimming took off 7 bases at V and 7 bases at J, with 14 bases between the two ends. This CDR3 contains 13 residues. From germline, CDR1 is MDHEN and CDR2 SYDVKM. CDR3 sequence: CASTLGSWNEQFF. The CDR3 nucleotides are TGTGCCAGCACCCTTGGGTCGTGGAATGAGCAGTTCTTC.

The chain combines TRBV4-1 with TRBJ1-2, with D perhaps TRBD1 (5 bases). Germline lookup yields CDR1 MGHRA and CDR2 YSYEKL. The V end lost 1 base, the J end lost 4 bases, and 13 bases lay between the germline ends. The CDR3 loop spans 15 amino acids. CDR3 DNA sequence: TGCGCCAGCAGCCAAGCCGGGGGACTGAGCTATGGCTACACCTTC. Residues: CASSQAGGLSYGYTF.

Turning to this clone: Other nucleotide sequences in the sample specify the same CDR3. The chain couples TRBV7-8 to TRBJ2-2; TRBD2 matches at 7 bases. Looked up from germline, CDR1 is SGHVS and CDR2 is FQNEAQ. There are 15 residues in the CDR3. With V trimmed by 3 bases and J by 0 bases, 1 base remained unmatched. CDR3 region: CASSLGRANTGELFF. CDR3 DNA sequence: TGTGCCAGCAGCTTGGGGAGGGCGAACACCGGGGAGCTGTTTTTT.

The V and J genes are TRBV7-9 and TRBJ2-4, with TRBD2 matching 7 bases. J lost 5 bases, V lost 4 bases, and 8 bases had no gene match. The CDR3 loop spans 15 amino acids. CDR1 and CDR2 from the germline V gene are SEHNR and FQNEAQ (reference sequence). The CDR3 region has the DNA TGTGCCAGCAGCTCCGGAAGGGAGGGACAAAACATTCAGTACTTC. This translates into CASSSGREGQNIQYF.

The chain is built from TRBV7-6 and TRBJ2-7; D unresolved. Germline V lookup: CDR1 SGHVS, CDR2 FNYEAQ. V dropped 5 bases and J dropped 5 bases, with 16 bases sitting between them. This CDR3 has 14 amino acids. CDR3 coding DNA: TGTGCCAGCAGCCCGTTTGGCCGGGTCCACGAGCAGTACTTC. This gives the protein CASSPFGRVHEQYF.